This TCR beta chain was recovered during a study of Ad26.COV2.S vaccination and SARS-CoV-2 variants. Study summary: The vaccine Ad26.COV2.S was put into the muscle once, or twice with 56 days between.

As to treatment: approximately 18 received Ad26.COV2.S at low or high dose, single or two shots; a few received placebo; per-sample allocation not given. Day 63 after the first injection of vaccine or placebo was the sampling time. A word on this clone: Its antigen is not identified.

Points from the study as a whole: Measurements of TCR breadth and depth may have given underestimates of the total T cell responses.

Profiling relied on immunoSEQ multiplex PCR, and the TCRdb table lists in-frame clones only, not all of them. This table holds more than 300,000 clones, around 88% found once. This CDR3 spans 16 amino acids. V gave up 2 bases and J gave up 4 bases; unmatched junction bases: 10. Germline V CDR1 and CDR2: GTSNPN, SVGIG (reference sequence). The rearrangement joins TRBV30 to TRBJ1-5; 8 bases line up with TRBD1. Sequencing used peripheral blood, obtained in a trial of Ad26.COV2.S vaccine versus placebo. The origin of this receptor is a person between 18 and 60 years old who received the Ad26.COV2.S COVID-19 vaccine or a placebo. The CDR3 sequence: CAWSPGRGLVNQPQHF. The CDR3, as DNA: TGTGCCTGGAGTCCTGGCAGGGGGCTGGTTAATCAGCCCCAGCATTTT.